Reported below is one T cell receptor (beta chain). Its target is unknown. This sample stems from a study of T cells in localized non-small cell lung cancer. TCRdb's table, derived via immunoSEQ multiplex PCR, lists solely in-frame clones and lacks some. The repertoire holds tens of thousands of clones, with less than 90% as singletons. Whole-study results and caveats: Elevated circulating T cell density in blood was associated with longer overall survival. Adjacent lung held a median around 56 of the top 100 tumor clones. Among the tissues sampled, uninvolved adjacent lung had the highest T cell clonality, above tumor. Heterogeneity cannot be ruled out, as sequencing used one tumor region only.

Germline V CDR1 and CDR2: KGHSH, LQKENI. The V segment lost 3 bases and the J segment 4 bases; nucleotides outside the gene matches: 5. CDR3 length: 16 residues. This receptor was obtained from a female donor over 55 with stage I lung adenocarcinoma. The rearrangement joins TRBV18 to TRBJ2-3, with TRBD2 identical over 12 bases. The specimen was peripheral blood, collected before any cancer treatment. The CDR3 sequence: CASSPPSGRAADTQYF. The CDR3 DNA reads as TGTGCCAGCTCACCCCCTAGCGGGAGGGCGGCAGATACGCAGTATTTT.